This T cell receptor beta chain stems from a study of blood T cell repertoires in COVID-19. About the research overall: From T cells, B-cell-depleted T cells, or PBMCs came the material, which was cDNA or gDNA.

The assay was immunoSEQ multiplex PCR, and TCRdb's table has in-frame clones only and misses some. Here the sample spans roughly 210,000 clones, about nine tenths being singletons. CDR3 length equals 14 residues. Germline loops: CDR1 SGHTS, CDR2 YDEGEE. V shed 4 bases and J shed 5 bases, with 15 bases lying between them. The sequence was collected from a man in his 70s with acute or convalescent COVID-19. V is TRBV5-8 and J is TRBJ1-1; no firm D call. Input material: peripheral blood. CDR3 sequence reads: CASSVWTGTTEAFF. CDR3 sequence (DNA): TGTGCCAGCAGCGTATGGACGGGAACAACTGAAGCTTTCTTT.